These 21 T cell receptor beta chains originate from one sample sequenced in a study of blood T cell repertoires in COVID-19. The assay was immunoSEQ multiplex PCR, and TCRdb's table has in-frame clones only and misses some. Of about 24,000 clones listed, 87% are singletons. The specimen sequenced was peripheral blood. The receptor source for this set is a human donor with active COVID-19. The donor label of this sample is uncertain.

This chain's CDR3 is CASSIFASASYEQYF. The CDR3 DNA reads TGTGCCAGTAGTATTTTCGCTAGCGCTTCCTACGAGCAGTACTTC. This chain connects TRBV19 to TRBJ2-7, with a possible D match to TRBD2 (6 bases). Trimming removed 3 bases at V and 1 base at J, with 13 bases between. Germline-derived CDR1 and CDR2 are LNHDA and SQIVND (reference sequence). The CDR3 has 15 residues.

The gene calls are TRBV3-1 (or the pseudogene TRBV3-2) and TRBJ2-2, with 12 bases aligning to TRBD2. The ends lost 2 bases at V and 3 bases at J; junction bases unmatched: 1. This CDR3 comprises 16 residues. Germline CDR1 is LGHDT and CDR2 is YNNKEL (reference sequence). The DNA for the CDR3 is TGTGCCAGCAGCCAACTAGCGGGGGGGCACACCGGGGAGCTGTTTTTT. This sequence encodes CASSQLAGGHTGELFF.

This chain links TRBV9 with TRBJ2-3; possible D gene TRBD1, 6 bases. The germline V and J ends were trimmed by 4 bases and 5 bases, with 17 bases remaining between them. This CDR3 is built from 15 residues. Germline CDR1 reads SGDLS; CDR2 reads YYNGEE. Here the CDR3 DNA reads TGTGCCAGCAGCTTCAGACACGAAGGGGGAGATACGCAGTATTTT. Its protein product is CASSFRHEGGDTQYF.

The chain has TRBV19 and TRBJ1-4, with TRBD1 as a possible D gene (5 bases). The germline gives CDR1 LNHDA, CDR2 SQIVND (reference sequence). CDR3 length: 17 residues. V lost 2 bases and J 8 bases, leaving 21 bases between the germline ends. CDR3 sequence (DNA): TGTGCCAGTAGTATACCCCTGGCGGGCAGGGAGGGGGAAAAACTGTTTTTT. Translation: CASSIPLAGREGEKLFF.

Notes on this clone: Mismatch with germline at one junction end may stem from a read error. The CDR3 coding sequence is TGTACCAGCTCACCTGGTACGGACACCGGGGAGCTGTTTTTT. This gives the protein CTSSPGTDTGELFF. V is TRBV18 and J is TRBJ2-2; D ambiguous. CDR3 size: 14 residues. The germline CDR1 and CDR2 sequences are KGHSH and LQKENI.

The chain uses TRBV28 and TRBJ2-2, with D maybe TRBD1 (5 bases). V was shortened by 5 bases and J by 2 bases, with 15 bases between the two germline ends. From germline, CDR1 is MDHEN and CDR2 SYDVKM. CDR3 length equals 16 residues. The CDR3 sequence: CASSVVGADNTGELFF. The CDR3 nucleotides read TGTGCCAGCAGTGTGGTTGGGGCTGATAACACCGGGGAGCTGTTTTTT.

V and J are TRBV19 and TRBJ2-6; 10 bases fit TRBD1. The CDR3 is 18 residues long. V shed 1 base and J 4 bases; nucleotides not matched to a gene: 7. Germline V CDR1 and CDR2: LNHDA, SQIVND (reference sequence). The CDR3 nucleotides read TGTGCCAGTAGTATAGTTGGGACAGGGGCGTCGGGGGCCAACGTCCTGACTTTC. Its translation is CASSIVGTGASGANVLTF. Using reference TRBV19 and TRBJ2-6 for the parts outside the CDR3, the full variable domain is DGGITQSPKYLFRKEGQNVTLSCEQNLNHDAMYWYRQDPGQGLRLIYYSQIVNDFQKGDIAEGYSVSREKKESFPLTVTSAQKNPTAFYLCASSIVGTGASGANVLTFGAGSRLTVL.

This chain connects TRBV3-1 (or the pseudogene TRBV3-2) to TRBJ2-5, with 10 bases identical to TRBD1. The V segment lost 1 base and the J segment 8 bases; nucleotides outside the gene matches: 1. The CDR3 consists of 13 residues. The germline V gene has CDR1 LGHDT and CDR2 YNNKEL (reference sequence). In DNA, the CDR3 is TGTGCCAGCAGCCAAGGGACAGGGGGAACCCAGTACTTC. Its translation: CASSQGTGGTQYF.

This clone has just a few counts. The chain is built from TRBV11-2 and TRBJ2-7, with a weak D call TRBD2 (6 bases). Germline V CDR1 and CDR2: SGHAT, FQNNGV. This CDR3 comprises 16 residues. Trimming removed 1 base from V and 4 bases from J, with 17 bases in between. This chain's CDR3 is CASSLAGDGTPYEQYF. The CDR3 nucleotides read TGTGCCAGCAGCTTAGCGGGGGATGGCACCCCGTACGAGCAGTACTTC.

The CDR3 is CASSTLSGSYNEQFF. DNA of the CDR3: TGTGCCAGCAGCACCCTTAGCGGGTCCTACAATGAGCAGTTCTTC. The chain uses TRBV7-3 and TRBJ2-1; 7 bases agree with TRBD2. Germline CDR1 is SGHTA and CDR2 is FQGTGA. CDR3 length equals 15 residues. With V trimmed by 5 bases and J by 1 base, 5 bases remained unmatched.

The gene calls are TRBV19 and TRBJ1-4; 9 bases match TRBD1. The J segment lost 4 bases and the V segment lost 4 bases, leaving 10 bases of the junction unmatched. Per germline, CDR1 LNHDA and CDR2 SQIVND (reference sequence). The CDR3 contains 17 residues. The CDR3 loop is CASSTILQGAYNEKLFF. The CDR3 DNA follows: TGTGCCAGTAGTACCATTCTACAGGGGGCGTATAATGAAAAACTGTTTTTT.

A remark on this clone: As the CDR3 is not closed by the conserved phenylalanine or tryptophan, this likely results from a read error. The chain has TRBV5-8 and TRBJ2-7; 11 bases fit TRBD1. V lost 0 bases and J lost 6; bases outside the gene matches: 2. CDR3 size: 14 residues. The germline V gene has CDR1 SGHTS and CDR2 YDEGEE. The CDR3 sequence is CASSLGTGGAEQYC. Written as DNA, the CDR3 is TGTGCCAGCAGCTTGGGGACAGGGGGCGCCGAGCAGTACTGC.

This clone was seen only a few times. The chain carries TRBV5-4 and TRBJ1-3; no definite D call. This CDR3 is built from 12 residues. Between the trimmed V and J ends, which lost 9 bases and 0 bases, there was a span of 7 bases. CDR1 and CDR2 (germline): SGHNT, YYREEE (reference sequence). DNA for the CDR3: TGTGCCACCGCGGACTCTGGAAACACCATATATTTT. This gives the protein CATADSGNTIYF.

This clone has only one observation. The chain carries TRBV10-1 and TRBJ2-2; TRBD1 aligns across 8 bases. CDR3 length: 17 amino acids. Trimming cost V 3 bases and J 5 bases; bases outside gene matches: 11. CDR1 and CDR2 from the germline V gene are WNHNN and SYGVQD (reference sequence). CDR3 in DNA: TGCGCCAGCAGTGACCCTGGACAGGGACGGGGTACCGGGGAGCTGTTTTTT. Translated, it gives CASSDPGQGRGTGELFF.

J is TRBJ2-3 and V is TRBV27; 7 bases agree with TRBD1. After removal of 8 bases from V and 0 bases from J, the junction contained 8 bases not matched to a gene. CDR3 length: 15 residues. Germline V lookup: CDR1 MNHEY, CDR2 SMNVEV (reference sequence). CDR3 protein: CASRDSPISTDTQYF. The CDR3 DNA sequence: TGTGCCAGCCGGGACAGTCCTATAAGCACAGATACGCAGTATTTT.

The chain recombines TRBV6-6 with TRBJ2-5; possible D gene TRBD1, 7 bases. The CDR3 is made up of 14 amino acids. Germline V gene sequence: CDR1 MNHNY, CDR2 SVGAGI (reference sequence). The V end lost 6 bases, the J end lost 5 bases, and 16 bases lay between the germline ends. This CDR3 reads CASSKTGRDETQYF. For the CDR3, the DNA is TGTGCCAGCAGCAAGACAGGGCGGGACGAGACCCAGTACTTC.

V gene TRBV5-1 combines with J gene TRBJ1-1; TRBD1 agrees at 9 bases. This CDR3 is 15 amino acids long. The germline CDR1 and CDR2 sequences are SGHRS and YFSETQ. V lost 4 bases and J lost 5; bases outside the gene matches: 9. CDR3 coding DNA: TGCGCCAGCAGCCAGGATGGGACAGGGTTGACTGAAGCTTTCTTT. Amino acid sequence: CASSQDGTGLTEAFF. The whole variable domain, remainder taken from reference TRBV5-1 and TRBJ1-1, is KAGVTQTPRYLIKTRGQQVTLSCSPISGHRSVSWYQQTPGQGLQFLFEYFSETQRNKGNFPGRFSGRQFSNSRSEMNVSTLELGDSALYLCASSQDGTGLTEAFFGQGTRLTVV.

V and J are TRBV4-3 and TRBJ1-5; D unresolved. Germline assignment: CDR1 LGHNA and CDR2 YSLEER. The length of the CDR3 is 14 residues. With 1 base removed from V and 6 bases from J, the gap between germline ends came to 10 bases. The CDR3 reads CASSQVVRGQPQHF. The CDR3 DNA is TGCGCCAGCAGCCAAGTCGTACGGGGTCAGCCCCAGCATTTT.

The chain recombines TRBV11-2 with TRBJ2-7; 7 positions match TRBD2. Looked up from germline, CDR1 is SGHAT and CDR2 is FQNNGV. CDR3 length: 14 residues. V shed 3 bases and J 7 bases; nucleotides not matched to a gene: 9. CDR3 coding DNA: TGTGCCAGCAGCTTGATCGGAACTAGCGAAGAGCAGTACTTC. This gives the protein CASSLIGTSEEQYF.

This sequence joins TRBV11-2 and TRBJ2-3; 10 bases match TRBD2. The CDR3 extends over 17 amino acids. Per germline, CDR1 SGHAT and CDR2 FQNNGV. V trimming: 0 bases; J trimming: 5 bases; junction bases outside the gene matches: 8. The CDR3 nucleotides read TGTGCCAGCAGCTTAGATGGGCTAGCGGGGGTTAGAGATACGCAGTATTTT. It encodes CASSLDGLAGVRDTQYF. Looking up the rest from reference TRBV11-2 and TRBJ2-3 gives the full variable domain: EAGVAQSPRYKIIEKRQSVAFWCNPISGHATLYWYQQILGQGPKLLIQFQNNGVVDDSQLPKDRFSAERLKGVDSTLKIQPAKLEDSAVYLCASSLDGLAGVRDTQYFGPGTRLTVL.

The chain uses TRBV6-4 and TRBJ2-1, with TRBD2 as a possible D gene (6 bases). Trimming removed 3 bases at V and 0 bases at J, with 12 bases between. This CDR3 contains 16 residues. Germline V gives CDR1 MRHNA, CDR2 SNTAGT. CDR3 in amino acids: CASSEGGTSSYNEQFF. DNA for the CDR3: TGTGCCAGCAGTGAAGGCGGGACGAGCTCCTACAATGAGCAGTTCTTC.